A selection of T cell receptor beta chains follows, all from one sample in a study of Graves' ophthalmopathy and Graves' hyperthyroidism. MiXCR, run by TCRdb on the multiplex PCR reads, gives a single entry per CDR3 protein. Among around 1,000,000 distinct CDR3 sequences listed, about two fifths were seen once. Sequencing was carried out using peripheral blood or thyroid tissue (not recorded which). Receptors were obtained from an adult man with Graves' hyperthyroidism. Both conserved end residues are part of each CDR3. The D gene is left open where the match is weak. Size values are once, few and many counts, or a class for expanded clones, and some rows have none.

-,TRBJ1-2,TRBV25-1,-,TGCGCTAGCAGGGGCCTCCTGTGGTATGGCTACACCTTC,CASRGLLWYGYTF
-,TRBJ1-2,TRBV2,-,TGTGCCAGCAGTGTAATGACAGGAAACTATGGCTACACCTTC,CASSVMTGNYGYTF
-,TRBJ1-5,TRBV4-2,-,TGTGCCAGCAGCCAAGATTGGAGGGGCCCTCAGCCCCAGCATTTT,CASSQDWRGPQPQHF
-,TRBJ2-7,TRBV2,-,TGTGCCAGCGGTGAGGGGTCGAGCTCCTACGAGCAGTACTTC,CASGEGSSSYEQYF
-,TRBJ2-7,TRBV10-3,many,TGTGCCATCAGTGAGACGAACGGACAGGGAGGGTACGAGCAGTACTTC,CAISETNGQGGYEQYF
-,TRBJ1-4,TRBV12-3/TRBV12-4,few,TGTGCCAGCAGTCAAGACACAAGAACAAGAAAACTGTTTTTT,CASSQDTRTRKLFF
TRBD2,TRBJ2-5,TRBV25-1,many,TGTGCCAGCAGTGAACTAGCGGGGGAGAGAGGTGAGACCCAGTACTTC,CASSELAGERGETQYF
-,TRBJ1-2,TRBV28,-,TGTGCCAGCAGCCTCCAGGAGCTTAACTATGGCTACACCTTC,CASSLQELNYGYTF
TRBD2,TRBJ2-7,TRBV19,-,TGTGCCAGTAGTATCGACTCGAGCGGGAGCCCCTACGAGCAGTACTTC,CASSIDSSGSPYEQYF
TRBD2,TRBJ2-5,TRBV20-1,many,TGCAGTGCCATGGCGGGGGGCGAACAAGAGACCCAGTACTTC,CSAMAGGEQETQYF
TRBD1,TRBJ1-6,TRBV2,many,TGTGCCAGCAGTGACTCAAGGACAGGGGATTCACCCCTCCACTTT,CASSDSRTGDSPLHF
-,TRBJ1-5,TRBV19,many,TGTGCCAGTAGTATTACCGACAGGAGCAATCAGCCCCAGCATTTT,CASSITDRSNQPQHF
-,TRBJ1-1,TRBV4-2,many,TGTGCCAGCAGTCGAACGGACGGGGGGAACACTGAAGCTTTCTTT,CASSRTDGGNTEAFF
-,TRBJ1-2,TRBV29-1,-,TGCAGCGTTGCTAGCGGGTTTAGCTACACCTTC,CSVASGFSYTF
TRBD2,TRBJ2-2,TRBV7-8,many,TGTGCCAGCAGCCGAGGACTAGCGGGAGCGGACGGGGAGCTGTTTTTT,CASSRGLAGADGELFF
TRBD1,TRBJ1-1,TRBV19,few,TGTGCCAGTAGTTCCCGGGACAGGGGATTTAACACTGAAGCTTTCTTT,CASSSRDRGFNTEAFF
-,TRBJ1-2,TRBV7-9,few,TGTGCCAGCAGCTTACAGGGAATAGGGGGCTACACCTTC,CASSLQGIGGYTF
-,TRBJ1-2,TRBV6-5,few,TGTGCCAGCAGTTACATAGGTACAGAGTTCGGCTACACCTTC,CASSYIGTEFGYTF
-,TRBJ1-2,TRBV15,many,TGTGCCACCAGCAGAGGGGAGCTCAACTATGGCTACACCTTC,CATSRGELNYGYTF
-,TRBJ2-7,TRBV18,-,TGTGCCAGCTCACCTGAGGCAGGCTACGAGCAGTACTTC,CASSPEAGYEQYF
-,TRBJ1-2,TRBV6-5,-,TGTGCCAGCAAAAGAGTCTGGGGCGGCAGACAAAACTATGGCTACACCTTC,CASKRVWGGRQNYGYTF
-,TRBJ1-4,TRBV7-6,many,TGTGCCAGCAAGAGAGGGGGAAACTATAATGAAAAACTGTTTTTT,CASKRGGNYNEKLFF
-,TRBJ2-2,TRBV4-1,-,TGCGCCAGCAGCCCAAACGAGCTGAACACCGGGGAGCTGTTTTTT,CASSPNELNTGELFF
-,TRBJ2-7,TRBV19,-,TGTGCCAGCAGTTCTCAGGGGAAAAGCTCCTACGAGCAGTACTTC,CASSSQGKSSYEQYF
-,TRBJ1-1,TRBV7-3,-,TGTGCCAGCAGCTTTAGACAGTTTTCTTACACTGAAGCTTTCTTT,CASSFRQFSYTEAFF
-,TRBJ2-5,TRBV12-3/TRBV12-4,many,TGTGCCAGCAGTTTTGGACACGAACGGACCCAGTACTTC,CASSFGHERTQYF
-,TRBJ2-3,TRBV20-1,-,TGCAGTGCCCCTCGCGCCACAGATACGCAGTATTTT,CSAPRATDTQYF
-,TRBJ2-2,TRBV24-1,few,TGTGCCACCAGTGATCCCCGTAATGGTGACACCGGGGAGCTGTTTTTT,CATSDPRNGDTGELFF
-,TRBJ1-1,TRBV7-9,-,TGTGCCAGCAGCGGAGGCGGGGGCGCCGTCACTGAAGCTTTCTTT,CASSGGGGAVTEAFF
-,TRBJ1-2,TRBV29-1,-,TGCAGCGTTGTAGACCAACAGGGAGAAGGCTACACCTTC,CSVVDQQGEGYTF
-,TRBJ1-5,TRBV2,-,TGTGCCAGCATTGGTGGAGGAAATCAGCCCCAGCATTTT,CASIGGGNQPQHF
-,TRBJ2-7,TRBV2,-,TGTGCCAGCTTGCTTGTGGGCTCCTACGAGCAGTACTTC,CASLLVGSYEQYF
-,TRBJ2-7,TRBV11-2,many,TGTGCCAGCAGCTCCAACAGGAGTCCCTACGAGCAGTACTTC,CASSSNRSPYEQYF
-,TRBJ1-1,TRBV10-3,few,TGTGCCATCAGTGACCCGGGAGTTGCGAACACTGAAGCTTTCTTT,CAISDPGVANTEAFF
TRBD1,TRBJ1-1,TRBV10-3,many,TGTGCCATCAGTACAACAGGGGGCACTGAAGCTTTCTTT,CAISTTGGTEAFF
TRBD1,TRBJ1-5,TRBV12-3/TRBV12-4,many,TGTGCCAGCAGTTTGGGACAGGGCGGGAAGCCCCAGCATTTT,CASSLGQGGKPQHF
-,TRBJ2-2,TRBV5-8,many,TGTGCCAGCAGCTTGGGACAAAACAGGAACACCGGGGAGCTGTTTTTT,CASSLGQNRNTGELFF
-,TRBJ1-4,TRBV4-1,many,TGCGCCAGCAGCCAAGATATGGGGGGGCTGTTTTTT,CASSQDMGGLFF
TRBD1,TRBJ1-4,TRBV3-1,few,TGTGCCAGCAGCCAGGAGGGACAGGGGGATTGGCTGTTTTTT,CASSQEGQGDWLFF
-,TRBJ1-1,TRBV27,-,TGTGCCAGCCGTGAGGGGGAAACGAACACTGAAGCTTTCTTT,CASREGETNTEAFF
TRBD2,TRBJ2-5,TRBV11-2,many,TGTGCCAGCAGCCCAAGACTAGCGGAGGATGGAGAGACCCAGTACTTC,CASSPRLAEDGETQYF